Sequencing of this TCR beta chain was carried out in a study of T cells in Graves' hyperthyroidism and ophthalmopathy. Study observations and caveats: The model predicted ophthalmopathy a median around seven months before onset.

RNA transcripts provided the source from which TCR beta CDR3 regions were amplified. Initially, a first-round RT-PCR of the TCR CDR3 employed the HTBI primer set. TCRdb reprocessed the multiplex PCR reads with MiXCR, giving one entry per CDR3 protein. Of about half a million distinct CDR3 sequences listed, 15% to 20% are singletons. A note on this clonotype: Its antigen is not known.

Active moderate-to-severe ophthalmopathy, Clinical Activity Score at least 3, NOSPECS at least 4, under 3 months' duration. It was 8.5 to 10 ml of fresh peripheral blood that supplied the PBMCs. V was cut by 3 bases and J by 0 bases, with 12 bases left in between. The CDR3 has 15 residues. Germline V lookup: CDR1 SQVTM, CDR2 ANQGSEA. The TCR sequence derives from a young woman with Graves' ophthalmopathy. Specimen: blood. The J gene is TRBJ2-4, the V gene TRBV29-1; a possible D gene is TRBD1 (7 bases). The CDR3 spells CSVEEGQRAKNIQYF. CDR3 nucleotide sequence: TGCAGCGTTGAGGAGGGACAGCGAGCCAAAAACATTCAGTACTTC.